This T cell receptor (beta chain) is drawn from a study of control samples from healthy donors and cancer patients. Between the trimmed V and J ends, which lost 0 bases and 0 bases, there was a span of 3 bases. The CDR3 runs to 15 residues. Germline values: CDR1 SGHVS, CDR2 FQNEAQ. The repertoire was sequenced with immunoSEQ multiplex PCR; TCRdb's copy has only in-frame clones and lacks some. The sample yields about 29,000 clones, about 85% seen once. This clone is a singleton in its sample. This clonotype originated in a female donor with melanoma. Sequenced sample: formalin-fixed, paraffin-embedded tissue. This chain links TRBV7-8 with TRBJ1-6; D gene uncertain. CDR3 region: CASSLASSYNSPLHF. The CDR3 DNA is TGTGCCAGCAGCTTAGCTAGCTCCTATAATTCACCCCTCCACTTT.